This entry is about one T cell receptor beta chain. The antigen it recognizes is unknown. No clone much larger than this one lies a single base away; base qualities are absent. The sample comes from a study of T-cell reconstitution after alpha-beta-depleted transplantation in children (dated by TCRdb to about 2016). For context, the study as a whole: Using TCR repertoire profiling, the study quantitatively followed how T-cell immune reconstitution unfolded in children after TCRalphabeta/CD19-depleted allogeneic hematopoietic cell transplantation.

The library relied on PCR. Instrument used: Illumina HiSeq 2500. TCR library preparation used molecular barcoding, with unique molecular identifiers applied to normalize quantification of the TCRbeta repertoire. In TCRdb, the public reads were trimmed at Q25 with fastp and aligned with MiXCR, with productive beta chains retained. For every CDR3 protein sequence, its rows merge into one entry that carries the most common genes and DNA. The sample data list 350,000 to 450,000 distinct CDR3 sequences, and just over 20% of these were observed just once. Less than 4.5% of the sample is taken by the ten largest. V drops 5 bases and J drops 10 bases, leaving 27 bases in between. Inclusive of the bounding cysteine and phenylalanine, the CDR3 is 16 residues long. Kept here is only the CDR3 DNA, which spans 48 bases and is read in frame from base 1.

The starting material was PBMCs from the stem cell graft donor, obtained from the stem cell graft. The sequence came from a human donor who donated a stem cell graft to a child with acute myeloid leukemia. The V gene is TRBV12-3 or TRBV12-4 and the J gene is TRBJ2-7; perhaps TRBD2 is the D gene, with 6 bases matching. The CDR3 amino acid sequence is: CASSLLRDSREQCQYF. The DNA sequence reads TGTGCCAGCAGTCTCCTCCGGGACTCCCGGGAGCAGTGTCAGTACTTC.